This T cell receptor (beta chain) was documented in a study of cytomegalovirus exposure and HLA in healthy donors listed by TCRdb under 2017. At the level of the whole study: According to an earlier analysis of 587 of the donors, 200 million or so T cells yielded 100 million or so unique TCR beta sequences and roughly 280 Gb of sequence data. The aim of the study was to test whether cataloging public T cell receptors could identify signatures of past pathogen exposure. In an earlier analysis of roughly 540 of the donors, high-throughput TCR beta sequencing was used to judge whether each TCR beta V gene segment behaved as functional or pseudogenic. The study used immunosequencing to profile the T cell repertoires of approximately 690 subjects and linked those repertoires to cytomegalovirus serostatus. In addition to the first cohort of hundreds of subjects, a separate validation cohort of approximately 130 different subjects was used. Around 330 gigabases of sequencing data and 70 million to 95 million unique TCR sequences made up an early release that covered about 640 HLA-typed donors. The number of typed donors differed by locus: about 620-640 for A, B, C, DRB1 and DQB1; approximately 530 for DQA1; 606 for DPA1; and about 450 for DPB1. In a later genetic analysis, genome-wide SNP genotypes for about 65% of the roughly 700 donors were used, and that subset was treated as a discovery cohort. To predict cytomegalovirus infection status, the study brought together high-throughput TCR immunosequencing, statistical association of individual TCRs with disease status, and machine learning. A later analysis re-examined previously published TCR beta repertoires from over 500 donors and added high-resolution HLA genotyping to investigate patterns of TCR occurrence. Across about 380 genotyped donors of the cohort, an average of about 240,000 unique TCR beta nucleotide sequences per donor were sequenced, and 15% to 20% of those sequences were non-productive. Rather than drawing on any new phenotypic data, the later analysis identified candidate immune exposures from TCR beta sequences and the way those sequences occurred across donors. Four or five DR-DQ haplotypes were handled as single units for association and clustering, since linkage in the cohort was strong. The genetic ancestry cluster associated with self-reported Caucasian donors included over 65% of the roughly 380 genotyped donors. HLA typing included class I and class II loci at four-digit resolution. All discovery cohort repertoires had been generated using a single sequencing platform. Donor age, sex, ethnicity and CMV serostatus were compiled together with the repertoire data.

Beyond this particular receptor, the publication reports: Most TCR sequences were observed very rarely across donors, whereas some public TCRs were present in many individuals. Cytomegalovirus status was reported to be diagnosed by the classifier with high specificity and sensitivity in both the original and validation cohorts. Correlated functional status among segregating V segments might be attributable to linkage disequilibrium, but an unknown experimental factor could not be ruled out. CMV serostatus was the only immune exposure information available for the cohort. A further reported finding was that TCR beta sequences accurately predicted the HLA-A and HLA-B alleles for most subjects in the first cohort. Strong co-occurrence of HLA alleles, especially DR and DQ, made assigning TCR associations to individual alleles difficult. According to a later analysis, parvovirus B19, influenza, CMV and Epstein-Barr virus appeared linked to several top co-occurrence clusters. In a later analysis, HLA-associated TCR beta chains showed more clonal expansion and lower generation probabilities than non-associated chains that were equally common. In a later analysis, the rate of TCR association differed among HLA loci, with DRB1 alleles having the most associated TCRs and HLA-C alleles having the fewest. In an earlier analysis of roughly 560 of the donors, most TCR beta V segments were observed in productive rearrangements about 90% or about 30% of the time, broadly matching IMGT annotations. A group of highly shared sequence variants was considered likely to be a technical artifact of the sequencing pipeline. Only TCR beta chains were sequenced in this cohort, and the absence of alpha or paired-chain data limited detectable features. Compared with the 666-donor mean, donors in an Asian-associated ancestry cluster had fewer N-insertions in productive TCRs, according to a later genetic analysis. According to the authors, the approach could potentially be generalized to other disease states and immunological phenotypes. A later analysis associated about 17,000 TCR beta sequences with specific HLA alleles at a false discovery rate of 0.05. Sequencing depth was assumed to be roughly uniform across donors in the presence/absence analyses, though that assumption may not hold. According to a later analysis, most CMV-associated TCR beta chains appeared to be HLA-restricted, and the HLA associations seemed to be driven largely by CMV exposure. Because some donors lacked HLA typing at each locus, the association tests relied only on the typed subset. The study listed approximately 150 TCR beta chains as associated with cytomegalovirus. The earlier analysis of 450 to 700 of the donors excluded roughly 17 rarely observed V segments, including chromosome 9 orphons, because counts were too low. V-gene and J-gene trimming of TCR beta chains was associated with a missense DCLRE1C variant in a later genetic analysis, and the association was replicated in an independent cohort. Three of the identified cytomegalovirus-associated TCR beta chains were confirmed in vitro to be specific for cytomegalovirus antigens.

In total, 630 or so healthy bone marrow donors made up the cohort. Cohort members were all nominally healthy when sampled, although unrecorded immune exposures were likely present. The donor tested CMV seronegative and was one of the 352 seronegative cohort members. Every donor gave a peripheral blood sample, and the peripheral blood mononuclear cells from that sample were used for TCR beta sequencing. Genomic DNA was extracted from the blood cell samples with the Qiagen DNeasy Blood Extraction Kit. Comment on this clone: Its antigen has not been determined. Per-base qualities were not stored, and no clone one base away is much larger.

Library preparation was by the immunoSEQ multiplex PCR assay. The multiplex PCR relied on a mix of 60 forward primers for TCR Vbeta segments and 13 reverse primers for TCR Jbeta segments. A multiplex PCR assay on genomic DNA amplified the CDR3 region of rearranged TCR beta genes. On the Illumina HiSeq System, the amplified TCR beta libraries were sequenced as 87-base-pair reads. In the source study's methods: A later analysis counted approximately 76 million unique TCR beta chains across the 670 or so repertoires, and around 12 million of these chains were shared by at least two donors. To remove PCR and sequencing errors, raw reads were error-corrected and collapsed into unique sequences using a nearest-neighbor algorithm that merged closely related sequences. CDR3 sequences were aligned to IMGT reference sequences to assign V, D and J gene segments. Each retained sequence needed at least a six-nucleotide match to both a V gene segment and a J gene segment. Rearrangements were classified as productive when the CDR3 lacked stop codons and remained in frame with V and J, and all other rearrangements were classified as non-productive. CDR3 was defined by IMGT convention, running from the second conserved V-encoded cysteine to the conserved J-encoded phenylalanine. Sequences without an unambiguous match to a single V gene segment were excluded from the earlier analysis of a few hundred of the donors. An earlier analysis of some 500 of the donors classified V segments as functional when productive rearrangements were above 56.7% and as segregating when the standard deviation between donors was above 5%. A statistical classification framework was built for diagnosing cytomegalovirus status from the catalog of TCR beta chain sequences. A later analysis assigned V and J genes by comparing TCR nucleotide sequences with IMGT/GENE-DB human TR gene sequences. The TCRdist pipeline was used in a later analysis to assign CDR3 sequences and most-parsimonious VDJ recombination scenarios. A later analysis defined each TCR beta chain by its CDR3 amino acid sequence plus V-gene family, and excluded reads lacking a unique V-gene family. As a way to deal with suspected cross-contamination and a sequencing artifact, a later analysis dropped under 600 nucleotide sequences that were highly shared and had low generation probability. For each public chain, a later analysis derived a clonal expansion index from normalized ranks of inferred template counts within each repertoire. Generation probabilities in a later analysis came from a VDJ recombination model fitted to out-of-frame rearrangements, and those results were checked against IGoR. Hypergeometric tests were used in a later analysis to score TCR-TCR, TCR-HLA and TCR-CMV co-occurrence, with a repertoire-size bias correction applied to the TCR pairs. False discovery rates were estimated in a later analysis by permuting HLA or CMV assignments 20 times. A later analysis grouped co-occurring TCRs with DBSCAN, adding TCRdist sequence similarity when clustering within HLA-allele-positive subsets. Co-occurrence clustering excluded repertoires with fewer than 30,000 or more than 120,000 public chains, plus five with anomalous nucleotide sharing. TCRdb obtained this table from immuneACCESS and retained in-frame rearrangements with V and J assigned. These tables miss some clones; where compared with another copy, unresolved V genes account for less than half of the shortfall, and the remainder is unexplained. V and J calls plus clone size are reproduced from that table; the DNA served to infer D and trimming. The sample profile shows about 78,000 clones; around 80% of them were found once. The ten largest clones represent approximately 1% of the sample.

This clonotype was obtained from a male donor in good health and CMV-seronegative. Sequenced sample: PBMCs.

The nucleotide sequence is TGTGCCAGCAATACCCGGACTAGCGGGAGCTTGCAGTTCTTC. Translated, it reads CASNTRTSGSLQFF. In this chain, TRBV5-8 is recombined with TRBJ2-1; TRBD2 fits 13 bases in the junction. Ends trimmed: V by 6 bases, J by 12 bases; bases unmatched to a gene: 9. The CDR3 numbers 14 residues from cysteine through phenylalanine. Just the 42-base CDR3 DNA is kept, in frame starting at base 1. CDR1 and CDR2 (SGHTS, YDEGEE) derive from the germline V gene.